Listed below are T cell receptor beta chains from one sample, sequenced in a study of blood T cell repertoires in COVID-19. Measured with immunoSEQ multiplex PCR; TCRdb has only the in-frame clones, and not every one. The sample has roughly 100,000 clones, around 88% seen once. The sequenced sample was peripheral blood. Receptors were obtained from a woman aged 70-85 years with acute or convalescent COVID-19. CDR3s include the opening cysteine and the closing phenylalanine or tryptophan. A D gene is named only where the DNA matches it firmly. Rows give clone size only sometimes, using once, few, many, or a class for an expanded clone.

size | D | J | V | CDR3 | DNA
. | TRBD2 | TRBJ2-1 | TRBV5-1 | CASSWAGDEQFF | TGCGCCAGCAGCTGGGCGGGGGATGAGCAGTTCTTC
. | TRBD1 | TRBJ2-5 | TRBV5-1 | CASSLGQGLGETQYF | TGCGCCAGCAGCTTAGGACAGGGCCTTGGGGAGACCCAGTACTTC
. | . | TRBJ2-1 | TRBV19 | CASSLGGADVRFF | TGTGCCAGTAGCCTGGGGGGAGCAGATGTAAGGTTCTTC
. | . | TRBJ2-5 | TRBV9 | CASSVGLAQETQYF | TGTGCCAGCAGCGTAGGGTTAGCCCAAGAGACCCAGTACTTC
. | TRBD1 | TRBJ2-7 | TRBV3-1/TRBV3-2 | CASSQNPSSGGSYEQYF | TGTGCCAGCAGCCAAAACCCCAGCTCAGGGGGAAGCTACGAGCAGTACTTC
. | . | TRBJ1-5 | TRBV7-2 | CASSLPVQPQHF | TGTGCCAGCAGCTTGCCGGTTCAGCCCCAGCATTTT
once | TRBD1 | TRBJ1-5 | TRBV15 | CATSDRQSNQPQHF | TGTGCCACCTCGGACAGGCAAAGCAATCAGCCCCAGCATTTT
few | TRBD1 | TRBJ2-1 | TRBV27 | CASSLTGSTYNEQFF | TGTGCCAGCAGTCTGACAGGGTCCACCTACAATGAGCAGTTCTTC
. | TRBD2 | TRBJ2-2 | TRBV5-1 | CASSLSSGANTGELFF | TGCGCCAGCAGCTTATCTAGCGGCGCGAACACCGGGGAGCTGTTTTTT
. | . | TRBJ1-1 | TRBV30 | CAWSKERGGTEAFF | TGTGCCTGGAGTAAGGAACGTGGCGGCACTGAAGCTTTCTTT
. | . | TRBJ2-3 | TRBV4-1 | CASSLGSSFRDTQYF | TGCGCCAGCAGCCTGGGGAGTAGTTTCCGCGATACGCAGTATTTT
. | . | TRBJ1-4 | TRBV19 | CASSTLTGSRVFGEKLFF | TGTGCCAGTAGTACCTTAACAGGGTCAAGGGTGTTTGGTGAAAAACTGTTTTTT
. | TRBD2 | TRBJ2-1 | TRBV5-1 | CASSLSGRYNEQFF | TGCGCCAGCAGCTTAAGCGGGAGGTACAATGAGCAGTTCTTC
. | . | TRBJ1-2 | TRBV6-1 | CASSERAINYGYTF | TGTGCCAGCAGTGAGAGGGCAATTAACTATGGCTACACCTTC
once | . | TRBJ1-2 | TRBV12-3/TRBV12-4 | CASSIRQLYGYTF | TGTGCCAGCAGTATCCGACAGCTCTATGGCTACACCTTC
once | TRBD1 | TRBJ1-3 | TRBV18 | CASSPGQGAGNTIYF | TGTGCCAGCTCACCCGGACAGGGGGCTGGAAACACCATATATTTT
. | TRBD2 | TRBJ2-3 | TRBV5-1 | CASSLESSGITQYF | TGCGCCAGCAGCTTGGAATCCAGCGGGATAACGCAGTATTTT
. | TRBD1 | TRBJ1-4 | TRBV3-1/TRBV3-2 | CASRPGQGATNEKLFF | TGTGCCAGCAGACCTGGACAGGGTGCAACTAATGAAAAACTGTTTTTT
. | TRBD2 | TRBJ2-1 | TRBV11-2 | CASSLGTSFYEQFF | TGTGCCAGCAGCTTAGGGACTAGTTTCTATGAGCAGTTCTTC
. | . | TRBJ2-3 | TRBV24-1 | CATSLAGAWDTQYF | TGTGCCACCAGTTTGGCGGGGGCCTGGGATACGCAGTATTTT
once | . | TRBJ2-5 | TRBV19 | CASSMSTFRRQETQYF | TGTGCCAGTAGTATGTCGACCTTCCGGAGGCAAGAGACCCAGTACTTC
. | . | TRBJ2-2 | TRBV5-4 | CASSFYAPDTGELFF | TGTGCCAGCAGCTTCTATGCCCCGGACACCGGGGAGCTGTTTTTT
. | . | TRBJ2-2 | TRBV6-2/TRBV6-3 | CASSWRDTGELFF | TGTGCCAGCAGTTGGAGAGACACCGGGGAGCTGTTTTTT
. | . | TRBJ2-7 | TRBV7-8 | CASSPILDEQYF | TGTGCCAGCAGCCCGATACTGGACGAGCAGTACTTC
. | TRBD1 | TRBJ1-3 | TRBV9 | CASSATGASGNTIYF | TGTGCCAGCAGCGCGACAGGGGCCTCTGGAAACACCATATATTTT
. | . | TRBJ2-1 | TRBV11-2 | CASSQITASNEQFF | TGTGCCAGCAGCCAAATCACAGCCTCCAATGAGCAGTTCTTC
. | TRBD1 | TRBJ2-7 | TRBV11-2 | CASSLDRYRGSSYEQYF | TGTGCCAGCAGCTTAGATCGTTACAGGGGAAGCTCCTACGAGCAGTACTTC